Listed below are T cell receptor beta chains from one sample, sequenced in a study of blood T cell repertoires in COVID-19. Method: immunoSEQ multiplex PCR; TCRdb's copy keeps in-frame clones and lacks some. The repertoire has some 250,000 clones, about 90% of them found once; the top ten carry approximately 7.6%. The sample consisted of peripheral blood. The receptors were gathered from a man aged 60 to 75 who had recovered from COVID-19. Both conserved end residues are part of each CDR3. The order of the fields is clone size, D gene, J gene, V gene, CDR3 DNA, CDR3 protein. A D gene is named only where the DNA matches it firmly. The size of a clone is reported for some rows only, either as once, few or many, or as a class for expanded clones.

>-|-|TRBJ2-5|TRBV19
TGTGCCAGTAGTCAGGGGTTGGAGACCCAGTACTTC
CASSQGLETQYF
>-|TRBD1|TRBJ1-3|TRBV5-1
TGCGCCAGCAGACCAGGACAGGGCCAGCCGAACACCATATATTTT
CASRPGQGQPNTIYF
>-|TRBD1|TRBJ2-4|TRBV20-1
TGCAGTGCTAGTGAGGGGGCGGGTGTAGACATTCAGTACTTC
CSASEGAGVDIQYF
>-|-|TRBJ1-4|TRBV5-4
TGTGCCAGCAGCTTGGCGGCGACTTATAATGAAAAACTGTTTTTT
CASSLAATYNEKLFF
>-|TRBD1|TRBJ2-6|TRBV18
TGTGCCAGCTCACCAAGGACAGGCAACTCTGGGGCCAACGTCCTGACTTTC
CASSPRTGNSGANVLTF
>-|TRBD1|TRBJ1-2|TRBV27
TGTGCCAGCAGTTTATCAAAGGGGGCCGGGTATGGCTACACCTTC
CASSLSKGAGYGYTF
>-|-|TRBJ2-5|TRBV30
TGTGCCTGGAGTACGCGCCTCCAAGAGACCCAGTACTTC
CAWSTRLQETQYF
>-|TRBD1|TRBJ1-5|TRBV28
TGTGCCAGCAGCTTCGGGACAGGGAACCAGCCCCAGCATTTT
CASSFGTGNQPQHF
>many|-|TRBJ1-5|TRBV24-1
TGTGCCACCCAGGAGGGGACGCGTCAGCCCCAGCATTTT
CATQEGTRQPQHF
>-|-|TRBJ2-2|TRBV11-1
TGTGCCAGCAGCTCACGGGACGGAGGGTGGGCCGGGGAGCTGTTTTTT
CASSSRDGGWAGELFF
>-|-|TRBJ2-1|TRBV10-3
TGTGCCATCAACGAGGGTTATTTGGACAATGAGCAGTTCTTC
CAINEGYLDNEQFF
>-|TRBD2|TRBJ2-2|TRBV7-2
TGTGCCAGCAGCTCCGATAGCGGGGGGGGCTGGGAGCTGTTTTTT
CASSSDSGGGWELFF
>-|-|TRBJ2-4|TRBV27
TGTGCCAGCAGTTCGCCGTCGCCAGAAATAAACATTCAGTACTTC
CASSSPSPEINIQYF
>-|TRBD1|TRBJ2-1|TRBV29-1
TGCAGCGCTGAAGGGGGCGGCAGGGGAAATCAGTTCTTC
CSAEGGGRGNQFF
>-|TRBD2|TRBJ2-5|TRBV5-6
TGTGCCAGCAGCCTGGGAGGGTACCAAGAGACCCAGTACTTC
CASSLGGYQETQYF
>once|TRBD2|TRBJ2-1|TRBV7-9
TGTGCCAGCAGCCAGGGACTAGCGGGCATACATGAGCAGTTCTTC
CASSQGLAGIHEQFF